This T cell receptor beta chain stems from a study of blood T cell repertoires in COVID-19 (dated by TCRdb to 2019 to 2021). Study-wide context: Samples from collaborators originated in the United States, Italy and Spain and spanned both the acute and convalescent phases of COVID-19. The material from the prospective study consisted of cDNA or gDNA derived from T cells, B-cell-depleted T cells, or PBMCs. The dataset comprised deeply sampled blood TCRbeta repertoires from subjects exposed to, actively infected with, or recovered from COVID-19. The repertoires were released in a freely available public database meant as a resource for research on the immune response to SARS-CoV-2. Samples were obtained from the ongoing ImmuneRACE study (first 160 participants) and from about 1,300 subjects provided by 6 global collaborators. Sample metadata almost always included a de-identified subject ID, COVID-19 status, age in years and sex. HLA class I and class II types, where available, came from metadata supplied by the sample provider rather than from assay-based typing.

One collaborating source in Seattle enrolled patients while the patients were actively infected and followed the patients over time throughout the course of disease. Collaborating institutions collected whole blood in K2EDTA tubes following their own protocols. For TCRbeta analysis, collaborators shipped samples in one of three forms: frozen whole blood, isolated PBMCs, or DNA extracted from either of those sample types. TCRbeta CDR3 regions were amplified from genomic DNA by means of the immunoSEQ Assay, a bias-controlled multiplex PCR. The paper's processing steps were these. Within the assay, amplification of reference gene primers was used to estimate how many nucleated cells each sample contained. Sequence reads were collapsed and filtered to measure the absolute abundance of every unique TCRbeta CDR3 rearrangement. For each sample, productive Simpson clonality was calculated by taking the square root of Simpson's diversity index across productive rearrangements. Drawn from immuneACCESS, this table holds only the in-frame rearrangements with V and J called that TCRdb kept. Clones are partly lost; checked studies trace under half to an unresolved V gene and leave the rest unexplained. V, J and clone size were drawn from that table, and D and trimming were deduced from the DNA. This sample holds roughly 190,000 clones; around 80% were observed only once. Of the sample, roughly 8% falls within the top ten clones.

CDR3 length: 15 amino acids, cysteine to phenylalanine. The CDR3 DNA has 45 bases and is translated from base 1. Sequences MNHNS (CDR1) and SASEGT (CDR2) are obtained from the germline V gene. Between the V and J ends, shortened by 2 bases and 8 bases respectively, the junction contains 16 bases. This clone occurred many times. No cognate antigen has been identified for it. No much larger clone is present one base from it, and per-base qualities are unavailable. Summary of the overall study and its limitations: How much clinical and demographic metadata was included differed by source and by participant, and the metadata was provided uncurated.

The sequence was collected from a woman aged 55-75 years with COVID-19, enrolled during active disease. Sequencing used peripheral blood. The chain is made from TRBV6-1 and TRBJ2-1; the D gene remains uncertain. CDR3 protein: CASSERRSQVDEQFF. The nucleotide sequence reads as follows: TGTGCCAGCAGTGAAAGACGGTCCCAGGTAGATGAGCAGTTCTTC.